The rows below give T cell receptor beta chains drawn from one sample of a study of cytomegalovirus exposure and HLA in healthy donors. The data were produced by immunoSEQ multiplex PCR, yet TCRdb's version contains in-frame clones alone and is incomplete. The sample has 150,000 to 200,000 clones; roughly 75% are singletons. The sample consisted of PBMCs. The receptor set was obtained from a male donor in good health and CMV-seronegative. Each CDR3 is given with its conserved first and last residue. A D gene is named only where the DNA matches it firmly. Clone size is shown for a subset of rows, as once, few, many or a class of expanded clone.

V gene,D gene,CDR3 length,J gene,clone size,CDR3 DNA,CDR3 protein
TRBV7-3,-,13,TRBJ2-1,few,TGTGCCAGCAGCTTAAGTGCGAACAATGAGCAGTTCTTC,CASSLSANNEQFF
TRBV7-8,-,14,TRBJ1-6,-,TGTGCCAGCACCCGACAGTGGTTAGGCTCACCCCTCCACTTT,CASTRQWLGSPLHF
TRBV5-1,-,14,TRBJ2-7,-,TGCGCCAGCAGCTTGTGGCAGGGCTCCTACGAGCAGTACTTC,CASSLWQGSYEQYF
TRBV5-1,TRBD1,16,TRBJ1-1,-,TGCGCCAGCAACTTAGGTAGGACAGGGGAAGACACTGAAGCTTTCTTT,CASNLGRTGEDTEAFF
TRBV27,-,19,TRBJ2-2,once,TGTGCCAGCAGTTCCCGCCTTCTACCTCGACTCGCGAACACCGGGGAGCTGTTTTTT,CASSSRLLPRLANTGELFF
TRBV6-4,-,15,TRBJ1-2,-,TGTGCCAGCAGTGAAGATTGGGGGGGCGGCTTTGGCTACACCTTC,CASSEDWGGGFGYTF
TRBV7-3,-,16,TRBJ2-1,-,TGTGCCAGCAGCTCGAACGGACCTAGCCCCTACAATGAGCAGTTCTTC,CASSSNGPSPYNEQFF
TRBV11-1,TRBD2,15,TRBJ2-3,-,TGTGCCAGCAGCCTTCTAGCGGGGTTGAGAGATACGCAGTATTTT,CASSLLAGLRDTQYF
TRBV6-5,-,13,TRBJ2-1,-,TGTGCCAGCAGTTACTGGAGGGACAATGAGCAGTTCTTC,CASSYWRDNEQFF
TRBV2,TRBD1,15,TRBJ1-4,-,TGTGCCAGCACCACACCGGGGGACAGGGGTGAAAAACTGTTTTTT,CASTTPGDRGEKLFF
TRBV19,-,15,TRBJ1-1,-,TGTGCCAGTAGTACTCGGGACAAAAGGGGCACTGAAGCTTTCTTT,CASSTRDKRGTEAFF
TRBV5-1,TRBD1,13,TRBJ2-7,-,TGCGCCAGCAGAAGCCAGGGGGCCAACGAGCAGTACTTC,CASRSQGANEQYF
TRBV12-5,-,13,TRBJ2-1,once,TGTGCTAGTGGTTTAGACACGTACAATGAGCAGTTCTTC,CASGLDTYNEQFF
TRBV27,-,13,TRBJ1-5,-,TGTGCCAGCAGAGACTCGGGAAATCAGCCCCAGCATTTT,CASRDSGNQPQHF
TRBV4-2,TRBD1,15,TRBJ1-2,-,TGTGCCAGCAGTAGAGAGGGGACAGCTGTACTATGGAGGACCTTC,CASSREGTAVLWRTF
TRBV19,-,15,TRBJ2-7,few,TGTGCCAGTAGTATAGGGCTAGAATTATCCTACGAGCAGTACTTC,CASSIGLELSYEQYF
TRBV6-1,TRBD1,15,TRBJ2-1,medium-sized,TGTGCCAGCAGTCCGTTACCGGACAGGGGCTATGAGCAGTTCTTC,CASSPLPDRGYEQFF
TRBV28,-,15,TRBJ2-7,few,TGTGCCAGCAGTTTTAGGACAGATTCGACCTACGAGCAGTACTTC,CASSFRTDSTYEQYF
TRBV9,-,15,TRBJ2-5,-,TGTGCCAGCAGCCCCGGGACCACAGGGCAAGAGACCCAGTACTTC,CASSPGTTGQETQYF
TRBV6-4,TRBD2,15,TRBJ2-2,-,TGTGCCAGCAGTGAGGTAGCGGGACACACCGGGGAGCCGTTTTTT,CASSEVAGHTGEPFF
TRBV27,-,13,TRBJ1-4,-,TGTGCCAGCAGGAATACAGAACGTGAAGAACTGTTTTTT,CASRNTEREELFF
TRBV7-2,TRBD2,16,TRBJ2-5,-,TGTGCCAGCAGCTCCGGACTAGCGGGAGGTCAAGAGACCCAGTACTTC,CASSSGLAGGQETQYF
TRBV16,-,15,TRBJ1-3,once,TGTGCCAGCAGCCAATCCAGGGCAGCTGGAAACACCATATATTTT,CASSQSRAAGNTIYF
TRBV19,-,15,TRBJ2-7,once,TGTGCCAGTAGTATGGACAGACCTCCTTCCTACGAGCAGTACTTC,CASSMDRPPSYEQYF
TRBV7-2,TRBD1,15,TRBJ2-5,-,TGTGCCAGCAGTATGGGACAGACGTACCAAGAGACCCAGTACTTC,CASSMGQTYQETQYF
TRBV7-9,TRBD2,16,TRBJ2-3,once,TGTGCCAGCAGCTTGGGACTAGCGGGATTGAGAGATACGCAGTATTTT,CASSLGLAGLRDTQYF
TRBV5-8,TRBD1,14,TRBJ1-6,-,TGTGCCAGCAGTCACGACAGGGGTATTTCACCCCTCCACTTT,CASSHDRGISPLHF
TRBV7-2,-,13,TRBJ2-5,-,TGTGCCAGCGGTGAGGTTCTTCAAGAGACCCAGTACTTC,CASGEVLQETQYF
TRBV11-2,-,16,TRBJ2-1,-,TGTGCCAGCAGCCCTGGAATCGGGAGACACTACAATGAGCAGTTCTTC,CASSPGIGRHYNEQFF
TRBV7-3,TRBD2,14,TRBJ2-1,-,TGCGCCAGCAGCCTGTGGACTAGCGGCAATGAGCAGTTCTTC,CASSLWTSGNEQFF
TRBV9,TRBD1,17,TRBJ1-2,-,TGTGCCAGCAGCGGGACAGGGGGTGAGTTCCGACGGGAAGGCTACACCTTC,CASSGTGGEFRREGYTF
TRBV7-2,-,13,TRBJ1-1,-,TGTGCCAGCAGTACTGACAGGAACACTGAAGCTTTCTTT,CASSTDRNTEAFF